What follows are 21 T cell receptor beta chains derived from one specimen sequenced in a study of siplizumab effects on memory and regulatory T cells. Clones were read by immunoSEQ multiplex PCR, and TCRdb kept only the in-frame ones, dropping some. Of 99,000 or so clones in the sample, around 93% were seen once. Sequenced sample: CD4+ T cells sorted from blood. The receptors were gathered from a human donor in good health.

V and J are TRBV21-1 and TRBJ1-1; TRBD1, the table's D call, lacks a check against the DNA. TRBV21-1 is tagged as a pseudogene. The CDR3 covers 15 residues. CDR3 loop: CASSMIGTENAEAFF. Written as DNA, the CDR3 is TGTGCCAGCAGCATGATAGGGACAGAGAACGCTGAAGCTTTCTTT.

The chain uses TRBV7-2 and TRBJ1-2, with 8 nucleotides matching TRBD1. The CDR3 sequence is 15 residues long. The V segment lost 5 bases and the J segment 3 bases; nucleotides outside the gene matches: 8. Looked up from germline, CDR1 is SGHTA and CDR2 is FQGNSA. This CDR3 is CASSPGQGGDYGYTF. In nucleotides, the CDR3 is TGTGCCAGCAGCCCCGGACAGGGTGGGGACTATGGCTACACCTTC. Looking up the rest from reference TRBV7-2 and TRBJ1-2 gives the full variable domain: GAGVSQSPSNKVTEKGKDVELRCDPISGHTALYWYRQSLGQGLEFLIYFQGNSAPDKSGLPSDRFSAERTGGSVSTLTIQRTQQEDSAVYLCASSPGQGGDYGYTFGSGTRLTVV.

The rearrangement joins TRBV6-6 to TRBJ2-7, with 7 bases matching TRBD1. Germline CDR1 is MNHNY and CDR2 is SVGAGI (reference sequence). There are 14 residues in the CDR3. With 2 bases clipped from V and 3 bases from J, the junction kept 4 bases outside the gene matches. CDR3 sequence reads: CASSYGTANYEQYF. CDR3 DNA sequence: TGTGCCAGCAGTTACGGGACAGCGAACTACGAGCAGTACTTC.

The chain links TRBV30 to TRBJ1-2, with D uncertain. Trimming shortened V by 2 bases and J by 3 bases, and 4 bases separated the two germline ends. There are 11 residues in the CDR3. Germline V lookup: CDR1 GTSNPN, CDR2 SVGIG (reference sequence). The CDR3: CAWSRDYGYTF. As DNA, the CDR3 is TGTGCCTGGAGTAGAGACTATGGCTACACCTTC.

The genes are TRBV15 and TRBJ2-3, with D perhaps matching TRBD2 (6 bases). V lost 1 base to trimming and J lost 3 bases, with 23 bases between them. The CDR3 length is 19 residues. The germline V gene has CDR1 LNHNV and CDR2 YYDKDF (reference sequence). The CDR3: CATSRVRLFRRDSTDTQYF. The CDR3 nucleotides are TGTGCCACCAGCAGAGTTAGGCTGTTTCGCCGGGACTCTACAGATACGCAGTATTTT.

The chain combines TRBV7-2 with TRBJ2-5; 13 nucleotides align to TRBD2. This CDR3 is built from 16 residues. Germline-derived CDR1 and CDR2 are SGHTA and FQGNSA. V was pared by 5 bases and J by 4 bases, with 7 bases of the junction left unmatched. The CDR3 nucleotides are TGTGCCAGCAGCCAAGGACTAGCGGGAGTGGGAGAGACCCAGTACTTC. This translates into CASSQGLAGVGETQYF.

This clone was picked up one time. V and J are TRBV29-1 and TRBJ1-2; D remains unclear. V shed 5 bases and J shed 2 bases, with 9 bases lying between them. Germline-derived CDR1 and CDR2 are SQVTM and ANQGSEA. This CDR3 is built from 12 residues. CDR3 in DNA: TGCAGCGTTTACAAATTAAACTATGGCTACACCTTC. As protein: CSVYKLNYGYTF.

The chain is built from TRBV12-5 and TRBJ2-2; TRBD2 matches 7 bases. The V gene end was trimmed by 0 bases and the J gene end by 5 bases; junction bases not matched to a gene: 9. CDR1 and CDR2 from the germline V gene are LGHNT and FRNRAP. The CDR3 runs 17 residues. CDR3 bases: TGTGCTAGTGGTTTGGTAGTGGGCGGGACTATTACCGGGGAGCTGTTTTTT. It encodes CASGLVVGGTITGELFF.

V and J are TRBV10-3 and TRBJ1-3, with 11 bases aligning to TRBD1. Germline V gene data show CDR1 as ENHRY and CDR2 as SYGVKD. This CDR3 contains 14 residues. The trim removed 7 bases at V and 6 bases at J, leaving 5 bases unmatched. In DNA form, the CDR3 reads TGTGCCATCACGGGACAGGGGGTGGAAAACACCATATATTTT. The encoded protein is CAITGQGVENTIYF.

The rearrangement uses TRBV5-6 and TRBJ2-7, with a tentative D call TRBD2 (6 bases). The length of the CDR3 is 13 residues. The V and J ends lost 2 bases and 7 bases respectively, with 13 bases between them. Germline V lookup: CDR1 SGHDT, CDR2 YYEEEE. CDR3 sequence (DNA): TGTGCCAGCAGCTTACGGATCGGGGGAGAGCAGTACTTC. This encodes CASSLRIGGEQYF.

The V call is TRBV4-1, the J call TRBJ2-1; 8 bases are a match to TRBD2. J gave up 0 bases and V 3 bases, and 4 bases lay outside the gene matches. Germline assignment: CDR1 MGHRA and CDR2 YSYEKL. This CDR3 has 16 amino acids. CDR3 nucleotide sequence: TGCGCCAGCAGCCACCAAAGCGGGAGCTCCTACAATGAGCAGTTCTTC. Protein product: CASSHQSGSSYNEQFF.

The chain joins TRBV2 to TRBJ2-1, with 12 bases fitting TRBD1. After removal of 9 bases from V and 7 bases from J, the junction contained 7 bases not matched to a gene. Germline V lookup: CDR1 SNHLY, CDR2 FYNNEI. There are 14 residues in the CDR3. CDR3 nucleotides: TGTGCCAGTAACCGGGACAGGGGGCTTAATGAGCAGTTCTTC. It encodes CASNRDRGLNEQFF.

This clone was seen only a few times. The V gene is TRBV30, the J gene TRBJ1-5, with 7 bases matching TRBD1. V was pared by 2 bases and J by 4 bases, with 2 bases of the junction left unmatched. Germline-derived CDR1 and CDR2 are GTSNPN and SVGIG (reference sequence). There are 13 residues in the CDR3. The CDR3 loop is CAWSKQGNQPQHF. CDR3 bases: TGTGCCTGGAGTAAACAGGGGAATCAGCCCCAGCATTTT.

J is TRBJ2-7 and V is TRBV5-1; TRBD1 matches 8 bases. The CDR3 totals 13 residues. Germline V gene sequence: CDR1 SGHRS, CDR2 YFSETQ. The J segment lost 6 bases and the V segment lost 1 base, leaving 3 bases of the junction unmatched. The CDR3: CASSLPTGAEQYF. Written as DNA, the CDR3 is TGCGCCAGCAGCTTGCCGACAGGGGCCGAGCAGTACTTC.

This chain links TRBV4-3 with TRBJ2-3, with TRBD2 identical over 8 bases. Germline CDR1 is LGHNA and CDR2 is YSLEER. The CDR3 covers 17 residues. The V gene end was trimmed by 3 bases and the J gene end by 0 bases; junction bases not matched to a gene: 8. The CDR3 loop is CASSHKGSGTSTDTQYF. CDR3 nucleotides: TGCGCCAGCAGCCATAAAGGTAGCGGGACTAGCACAGATACGCAGTATTTT.

This chain links TRBV10-3 with TRBJ1-1; TRBD1 agrees at 8 bases. V shed 7 bases, J shed 2 bases, and the junction held 6 bases outside the gene matches. This CDR3 comprises 14 residues. Germline values: CDR1 ENHRY, CDR2 SYGVKD. CDR3 in amino acids: CAINRQGINTEAFF. CDR3 bases: TGTGCCATCAACCGACAGGGGATAAACACTGAAGCTTTCTTT.

V is TRBV6-1 and J is TRBJ2-7; 9 bases line up with TRBD2. The germline CDR1 and CDR2 sequences are MNHNS and SASEGT. Unmatched junction bases numbered 12, after V lost 0 bases and J lost 3 bases. This CDR3 is built from 18 residues. DNA of the CDR3: TGTGCCAGCAGTGAAGCCAGTCCGTCAGCGGGGGGCATCTACGAGCAGTACTTC. This codes for CASSEASPSAGGIYEQYF.

In DNA form, the CDR3 reads TGTGCCAGTAGTATTGCGGAGGGTGCCGGGGAGCTGTTTTTT. As protein: CASSIAEGAGELFF. The chain employs TRBV19 and TRBJ2-2; perhaps TRBD2 as D (6 bases). CDR1 is LNHDA and CDR2 is SQIVND in the germline V gene (reference sequence). The CDR3 is 14 amino acids. Trimming took off 3 bases at V and 6 bases at J, with 11 bases between the two ends. Looking up the rest from reference TRBV19 and TRBJ2-2 gives the full variable domain: DGGITQSPKYLFRKEGQNVTLSCEQNLNHDAMYWYRQDPGQGLRLIYYSQIVNDFQKGDIAEGYSVSREKKESFPLTVTSAQKNPTAFYLCASSIAEGAGELFFGEGSRLTVL.

The rearrangement joins TRBV18 to TRBJ2-7; 9 positions match TRBD1. This CDR3 is built from 14 residues. Trimming took 4 bases from V and 4 from J; bases not matched to a gene: 5. Germline V CDR1 and CDR2: KGHSH, LQKENI. CDR3 nucleotides: TGTGCCAGCTCACTTGGGACAGGGCCGTACGAGCAGTACTTC. Translated, it gives CASSLGTGPYEQYF.

The DNA of the CDR3 is TGTGCCAGCAGTTACTCAGGGGCGAGAAGCGATGAGCAGTTCTTC. Amino acids: CASSYSGARSDEQFF. The chain joins TRBV6-5 to TRBJ2-1; tentative D call: TRBD1 (5 bases). The CDR3 is made up of 15 amino acids. The V end lost 0 bases, the J end lost 8 bases, and 14 bases lay between the germline ends. The germline CDR1 and CDR2 sequences are MNHEY and SVGAGI.

This chain links TRBV5-4 with TRBJ2-7, with 10 positions matching TRBD1. The trim removed 1 base at V and 2 bases at J, leaving 3 bases unmatched. Germline-derived CDR1 and CDR2 are SGHNT and YYREEE (reference sequence). This CDR3 has 15 residues. CDR3 amino acids: CASSLTGTGAYEQYF. The CDR3 coding sequence is TGTGCCAGCAGCTTGACCGGGACAGGGGCCTACGAGCAGTACTTC.